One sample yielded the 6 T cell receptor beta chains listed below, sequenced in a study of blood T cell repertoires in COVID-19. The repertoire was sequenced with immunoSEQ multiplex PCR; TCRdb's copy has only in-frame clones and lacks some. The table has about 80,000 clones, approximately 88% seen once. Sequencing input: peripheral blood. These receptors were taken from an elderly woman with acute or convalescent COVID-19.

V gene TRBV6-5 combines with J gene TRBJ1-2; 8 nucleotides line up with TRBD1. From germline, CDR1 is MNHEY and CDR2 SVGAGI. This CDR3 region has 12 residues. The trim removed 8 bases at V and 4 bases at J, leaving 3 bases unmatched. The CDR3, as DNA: TGTGCCAGCGACAGGGGATTCTATGGCTACACCTTC. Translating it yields CASDRGFYGYTF.

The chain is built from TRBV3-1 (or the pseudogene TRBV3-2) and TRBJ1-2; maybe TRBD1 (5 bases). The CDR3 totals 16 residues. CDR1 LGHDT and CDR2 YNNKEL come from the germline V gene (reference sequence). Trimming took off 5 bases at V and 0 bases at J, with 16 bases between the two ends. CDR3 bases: TGTGCCAGCAGCAACTACGGAGCGGGGGCTAACTATGGCTACACCTTC. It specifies CASSNYGAGANYGYTF.

CDR3: CASSPGTSGGNEQYF. CDR3 bases: TGTGCCAGCAGCCCTGGGACTAGCGGGGGGAACGAGCAGTACTTC. This chain joins TRBV5-6 and TRBJ2-7, with TRBD2 matching over 15 bases. This CDR3 region has 15 residues. Trimming took 4 bases from V and 5 from J; bases not matched to a gene: 4. Germline V CDR1 and CDR2: SGHDT, YYEEEE.

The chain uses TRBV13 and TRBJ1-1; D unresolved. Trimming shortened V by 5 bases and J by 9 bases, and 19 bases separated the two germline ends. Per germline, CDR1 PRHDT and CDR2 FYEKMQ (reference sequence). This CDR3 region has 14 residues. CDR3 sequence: CASSPVSGEAKAFF. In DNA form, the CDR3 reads TGTGCCAGCAGCCCAGTCTCGGGAGAGGCAAAAGCTTTCTTT.

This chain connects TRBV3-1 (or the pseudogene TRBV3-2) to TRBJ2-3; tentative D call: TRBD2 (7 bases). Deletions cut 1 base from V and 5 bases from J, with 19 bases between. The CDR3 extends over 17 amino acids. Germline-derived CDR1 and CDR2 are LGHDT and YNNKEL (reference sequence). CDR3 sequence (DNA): TGTGCCAGCAGCCAAGGAGGGGGGGGGCCTAACATAGATACGCAGTATTTT. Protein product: CASSQGGGGPNIDTQYF.

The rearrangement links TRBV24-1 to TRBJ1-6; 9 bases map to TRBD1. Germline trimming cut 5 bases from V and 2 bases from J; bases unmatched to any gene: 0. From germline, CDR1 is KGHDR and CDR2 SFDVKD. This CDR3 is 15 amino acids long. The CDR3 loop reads CATSGQGAYNSPLHF. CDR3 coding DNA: TGTGCCACCAGTGGACAGGGGGCCTATAATTCACCCCTCCACTTT.